This TCR beta chain was identified in a study of blood T cell repertoires in COVID-19. Overall study context: The study drew acute and convalescent COVID-19 samples from the United States, Italy and Spain. T cells, B-cell-depleted T cells, or PBMCs provided the cDNA or gDNA that served as material.

In the source study's methods: From reference gene primer amplification, estimates of nucleated cell counts were derived. Data came from immunoSEQ multiplex PCR; TCRdb stores just in-frame clones and leaves some out. The DNA gave D and trimming, while V, J and clone size come from that table. The table has 65,000 to 85,000 clones, roughly 80% seen once. CDR3 length: 14 residues. The V and J ends lost 0 bases and 7 bases, in that order; junction bases with no gene match: 4. The germline V gene has CDR1 SGHRS and CDR2 YFSETQ. The receptor was isolated from an older woman with acute or convalescent COVID-19. Sequencing was done on a sample of peripheral blood. The chain uses TRBV5-1 and TRBJ2-4; TRBD1 aligns across 7 bases. The chain's CDR3 is CASSLEQGLNIQYF. The CDR3 DNA is TGCGCCAGCAGCTTGGAACAGGGGTTGAACATTCAGTACTTC.